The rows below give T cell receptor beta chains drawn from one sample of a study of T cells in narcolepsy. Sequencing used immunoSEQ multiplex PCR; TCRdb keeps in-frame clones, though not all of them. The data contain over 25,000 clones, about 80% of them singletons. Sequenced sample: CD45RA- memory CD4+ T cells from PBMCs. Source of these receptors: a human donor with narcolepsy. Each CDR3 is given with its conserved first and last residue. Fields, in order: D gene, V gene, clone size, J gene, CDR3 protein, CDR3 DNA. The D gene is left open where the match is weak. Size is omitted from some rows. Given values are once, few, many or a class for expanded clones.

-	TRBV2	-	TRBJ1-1	CASSESRHSNTEAFF	TGTGCCAGCAGTGAGTCCCGACACTCGAACACTGAAGCTTTCTTT
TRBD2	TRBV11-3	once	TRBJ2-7	CASSLDSGTSGYEQYF	TGTGCCAGCAGCTTAGACTCCGGGACTAGCGGCTACGAGCAGTACTTC
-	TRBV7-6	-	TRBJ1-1	CASSPEWGRDTEAFF	TGTGCCAGCAGCCCGGAGTGGGGGCGCGACACTGAAGCTTTCTTT
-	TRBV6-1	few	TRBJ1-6	CASEGRLTPLHF	TGTGCCAGCGAAGGACGCTTAACACCCCTCCACTTT
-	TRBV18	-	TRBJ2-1	CASSPRQDAYNEQFF	TGTGCCAGCTCACCACGCCAGGACGCCTACAATGAGCAGTTCTTC
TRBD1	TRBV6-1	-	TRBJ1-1	CASSELRRTGTPEAFF	TGTGCCAGCAGTGAACTTCGACGGACAGGGACGCCTGAAGCTTTCTTT
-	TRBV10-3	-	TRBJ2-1	CAISERQVEQFF	TGTGCCATCAGTGAGCGACAGGTCGAGCAGTTCTTC
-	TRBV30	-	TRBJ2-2	CACSPGLTGELFF	TGTGCCTGCAGCCCCGGACTGACCGGGGAGCTGTTTTTT
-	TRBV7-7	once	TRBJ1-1	CASSLNIGAEAFF	TGTGCCAGCAGCTTAAACATCGGCGCTGAAGCTTTCTTT
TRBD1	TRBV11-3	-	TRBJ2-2	CASSPTGSQTGELFF	TGTGCCAGCAGCCCGACAGGGTCTCAGACCGGGGAGCTGTTTTTT
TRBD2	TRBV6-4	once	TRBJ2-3	CASSPSGGAVDTQYF	TGTGCCAGCAGCCCAAGCGGGGGGGCCGTAGATACGCAGTATTTT
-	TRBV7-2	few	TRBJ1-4	CASSPDHNEKLFF	TGTGCCAGCAGCCCCGACCATAATGAAAAACTGTTTTTT
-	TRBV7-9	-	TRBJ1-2	CASSLADYGYTF	TGTGCCAGCAGCTTAGCGGACTATGGCTACACCTTC
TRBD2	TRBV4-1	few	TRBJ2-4	CASSQEPLDGGGSKNIQYF	TGCGCCAGCAGCCAAGAGCCTCTTGACGGCGGGGGATCCAAAAACATTCAGTACTTC
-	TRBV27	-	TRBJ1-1	CASSFNRGTEAFF	TGTGCCAGCAGTTTCAATCGCGGCACTGAAGCTTTCTTT
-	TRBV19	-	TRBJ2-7	CASSIDGRYYEQYF	TGTGCCAGTAGTATAGACGGCAGGTACTACGAGCAGTACTTC
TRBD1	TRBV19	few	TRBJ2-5	CASSYRGGETQYF	TGTGCCAGTAGTTACAGGGGCGGGGAGACCCAGTACTTC
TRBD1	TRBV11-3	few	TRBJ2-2	CASSLGTGSIAANTGELFF	TGTGCCAGCAGCCTCGGGACAGGTAGCATAGCCGCGAACACCGGGGAGCTGTTTTTT
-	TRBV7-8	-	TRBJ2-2	CASSLELSTGELFF	TGTGCCAGCAGCTTAGAGCTTTCAACCGGGGAGCTGTTTTTT
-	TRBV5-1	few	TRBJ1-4	CASSLQGNEKLFF	TGCGCCAGCAGCTTACAGGGCAATGAAAAACTGTTTTTT
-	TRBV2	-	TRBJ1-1	CASRKTGGDSEAFF	TGTGCCAGCAGGAAGACAGGAGGCGATAGTGAAGCTTTCTTT
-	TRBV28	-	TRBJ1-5	CASRDPPSNQPQHF	TGTGCCAGCAGAGACCCGCCTAGCAATCAGCCCCAGCATTTT
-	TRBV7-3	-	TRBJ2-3	CASSLEITDTQYF	TGTGCCAGCAGCTTGGAGATAACAGATACGCAGTATTTT
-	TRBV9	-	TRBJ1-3	CASSVALEIRGVAGNTIYF	TGTGCCAGCAGCGTAGCTCTTGAGATCAGGGGAGTAGCGGGAAACACCATATATTTT
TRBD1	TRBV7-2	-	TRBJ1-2	CASSPTGFGYTF	TGTGCCAGCAGCCCGACAGGGTTTGGCTACACCTTC
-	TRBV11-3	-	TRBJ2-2	CASSLAAGRFGSGELFF	TGTGCCAGCAGCTTAGCCGCGGGGCGCTTTGGATCCGGGGAGCTGTTTTTT
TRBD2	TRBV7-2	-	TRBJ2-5	CASSWTSGGALETQYF	TGTGCCAGCAGCTGGACTAGCGGGGGGGCATTGGAGACCCAGTACTTC
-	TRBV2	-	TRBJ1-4	CASDISPTNEKLFF	TGTGCCAGTGATATTTCCCCAACTAATGAAAAACTGTTTTTT
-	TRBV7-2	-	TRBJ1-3	CASSPIGGTWRGNTIYF	TGTGCCAGCAGCCCGATTGGCGGGACTTGGCGCGGAAACACCATATATTTT
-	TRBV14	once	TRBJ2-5	CASSQVQGLERETQYF	TGTGCCAGCAGCCAAGTCCAGGGTCTGGAGAGAGAGACCCAGTACTTC
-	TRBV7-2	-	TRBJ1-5	CASSLEGWGNQPQHF	TGTGCCAGCAGCTTAGAGGGGTGGGGCAATCAGCCCCAGCATTTT
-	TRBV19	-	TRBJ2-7	CASRKTASYEQYF	TGTGCCAGTAGGAAGACCGCGTCCTACGAGCAGTACTTC
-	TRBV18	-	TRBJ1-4	CASSLNRATTNEKLFF	TGTGCCAGCTCCCTAAACAGGGCTACAACTAATGAAAAACTGTTTTTT
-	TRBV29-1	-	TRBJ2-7	CSVSRGGEQYF	TGCAGCGTAAGCAGGGGAGGCGAGCAGTACTTC
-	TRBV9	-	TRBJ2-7	CASSPDRYEQYF	TGTGCCAGCAGCCCCGACCGCTACGAGCAGTACTTC
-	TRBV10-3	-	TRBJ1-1	CAISVEVGNTEAFF	TGTGCCATCAGTGTGGAAGTCGGTAACACTGAAGCTTTCTTT
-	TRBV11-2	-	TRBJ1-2	CASSSLGTNYGYTF	TGTGCCAGCAGCTCCCTCGGGACAAACTATGGCTACACCTTC
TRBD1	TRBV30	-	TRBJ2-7	CAYKTGASYEQYF	TGTGCCTACAAAACAGGGGCCTCTTACGAGCAGTACTTC
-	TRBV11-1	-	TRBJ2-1	CASSLGLRHEQFF	TGTGCCAGCAGCTTGGGACTCCGCCATGAGCAGTTCTTC
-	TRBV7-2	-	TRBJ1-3	CASSNYGNTIYF	TGTGCCAGCAGTAATTATGGAAACACCATATATTTT
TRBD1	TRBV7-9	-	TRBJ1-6	CASTLAGGNSPLHF	TGTGCCAGCACCCTGGCAGGGGGAAATTCACCCCTCCACTTT
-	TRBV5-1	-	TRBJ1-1	CASSLQGMNTEAFF	TGCGCCAGCAGCCTACAGGGCATGAACACTGAAGCTTTCTTT
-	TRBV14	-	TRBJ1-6	CASARERGIRDSPLHF	TGTGCCAGTGCCAGGGAAAGGGGAATTAGGGATTCACCCCTCCACTTT
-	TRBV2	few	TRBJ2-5	CATAAGTQTTQYF	TGTGCCACTGCGGCGGGGACTCAAACGACCCAGTACTTC
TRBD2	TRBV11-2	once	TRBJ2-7	CASSQGLAGAGQYF	TGTGCCAGCAGCCAGGGACTAGCGGGGGCCGGGCAGTACTTC
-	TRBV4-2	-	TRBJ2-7	CASSQDFGGRSYEQYF	TGTGCCAGCAGCCAAGATTTTGGGGGGCGCTCCTACGAGCAGTACTTC
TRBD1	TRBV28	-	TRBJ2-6	CAAEESGTGHGANVLTF	TGTGCCGCAGAAGAAAGCGGGACAGGGCACGGGGCCAACGTCCTGACTTTC
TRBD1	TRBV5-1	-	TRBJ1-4	CASSLDRGNEKLFF	TGCGCCAGCAGCTTGGACAGGGGTAATGAAAAACTGTTTTTT
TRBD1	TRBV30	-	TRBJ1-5	CAWSKGTGRDQPQHF	TGTGCCTGGAGTAAGGGGACAGGGAGGGATCAGCCCCAGCATTTT
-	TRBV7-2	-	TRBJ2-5	CASSPRGGDTQDF	TGTGCCAGCAGCCCCCGAGGGGGGGACACCCAGGACTTC
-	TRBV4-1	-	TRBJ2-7	CASSPSGGGGIIYEQYF	TGCGCCAGCAGCCCCAGTGGAGGAGGGGGCATTATCTACGAGCAGTACTTC
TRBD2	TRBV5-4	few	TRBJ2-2	CASSSRLGLAANTGELFF	TGTGCCAGCAGCTCCAGGTTAGGCCTAGCGGCGAACACCGGGGAGCTGTTTTTT
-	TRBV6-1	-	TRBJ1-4	CASSEETPDATNEKLFF	TGTGCCAGCAGTGAAGAAACACCAGACGCAACTAATGAAAAACTGTTTTTT
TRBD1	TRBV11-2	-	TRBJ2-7	CASSPSTGSEQYF	TGTGCCAGCAGCCCTTCGACAGGGTCCGAGCAGTACTTC
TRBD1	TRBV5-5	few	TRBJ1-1	CASSISGTGGVGKEAFF	TGTGCCAGCAGCATATCCGGGACAGGGGGCGTCGGAAAGGAAGCTTTCTTT